The rows below give T cell receptor beta chains drawn from one sample of a study of blood T cell repertoires in COVID-19. The method was immunoSEQ multiplex PCR; TCRdb's version includes in-frame clones alone and lacks a portion of them. The sample has 30,000 to 45,000 clones, around four fifths seen once. Sequencing was performed on peripheral blood. These receptors all come from a human donor in a cohort sampled during active COVID-19. Each CDR3 is given with its conserved first and last residue.

TRBV5-1,CASSFQYDNSPLHF
TRBV27,CASSRARQETQYF
TRBV5-6,CASRRGQVSYEQYF
TRBV12-5,CASGLVLEREGSYNEQFF
TRBV4-1,CASSQRGSPTYGYTF
TRBV9,CASSPHTGTGDEQYF
TRBV29-1,CSVSPGLAGATYTDTQYF
TRBV15,CATSRDKLGNIQYF
TRBV24-1,CATKGLGAFF
TRBV18,CASSPREAGGISYNEQFF
TRBV7-9,CASSLGSAQGHEQYF
TRBV7-2,CASSLGGTGSYGYTF
TRBV2,CASSEAELGQGRTYNSPLHF
TRBV2,CASSGLVSGAPYNEQFF
TRBV7-2,CASSLRRIETQYF
TRBV11-3,CASSLGGRGQADTQYF
TRBV14,CASSQEKGFADTQYF
TRBV19,CASRPSTPGDRQPQHF
TRBV6-6,CASSYSKEGLIGGYTF
TRBV3-1/TRBV3-2,CASSQELSSYNEQFF
TRBV5-6,CASSLHSGGAVDTQYF
TRBV5-1,CASSLSGGDNEQFF
TRBV7-3,CASSLTGTEPVYGYTF
TRBV2,CASRAGPPQGNYGYTF
TRBV30,CAWRKGVAVDTQYF
TRBV2,CASSRREDRVNQPQHF
TRBV10-1,CASSEGLALQETQYF
TRBV25-1,CASSRDRGSVYNEQFF
TRBV6-4,CAGSPGQVFDEQFF
TRBV4-3,CASSQVGGGTDTQYF
TRBV6-4,CASRTGQGVESGYTF
TRBV7-9,CASSLVSGTGNSPLHF
TRBV19,CASSMTGAEQYF
TRBV7-3,CASSLTKSDTQYF
TRBV6-5,CASMSAGVAGNEQFF
TRBV12-3/TRBV12-4,CASSLSGNTEAFF
TRBV30,CAWKIGTGANVLTF
TRBV7-2,CASSLGRGNEQYF
TRBV15,CATTSYRPGPGGYTF
TRBV19,CASSIGQVPAYEQYF
TRBV20-1,CSASPGGPRETQYF
TRBV2,CASSEKQGWGTGGEQYF
TRBV20-1,CSASAGPGNTIYF
TRBV9,CASSVEPSSYEQYF
TRBV29-1,CSVGGTESSYEQYF
TRBV2,CASSESLAGDETQYF
TRBV7-3,CASSLKGGQGYSPLHF
TRBV6-2/TRBV6-3,CASSYSDILGKNIQYF
TRBV7-7,CASSLVAGVTPPLLSGNTIYF
TRBV4-3,CASSQLSYTDTQYF
TRBV4-3,CASSQAGRGVTGELFF
TRBV27,CASSPRQGNTEAFF
TRBV6-1,CASSEIWPGLAGGSGELFF
TRBV9,CASSMTGGNNEQYF
TRBV7-2,CASSLRTGTGSSEQYF